This T cell receptor beta chain was sequenced during a study of cytomegalovirus exposure and HLA in healthy donors. In the study overall: Clustering assigned over 70% of the approximately 400 genotyped donors to the Caucasian-associated ancestry cluster. Study results and caveats: The study flagged around 150 TCR beta chains as cytomegalovirus-associated.

PCR primers comprised 60 Vbeta and 13 Jbeta primers. Profiling relied on immunoSEQ multiplex PCR, and the TCRdb table lists in-frame clones only, not all of them. The data hold tens of thousands of clones, with just under 75% observed a single time. Concerning this clone: Its antigen is as yet unknown.

Germline CDR1 reads MNHNS; CDR2 reads SASEGT. V was pared by 4 bases and J by 4 bases, with 1 base of the junction left unmatched. The CDR3 runs to 14 residues. The sequence came from a man in his thirties or forties in good health and CMV-seropositive. The V gene is TRBV6-1, the J gene TRBJ2-3; 11 positions match TRBD1. The sample consisted of PBMCs. The CDR3 is CASSGTGGADTQYF. CDR3 DNA sequence: TGTGCCAGCAGTGGGACAGGGGGCGCAGATACGCAGTATTTT.